The 28 T cell receptor beta chains reported below all come from one sample, sequenced in a study of spatial heterogeneity in lung cancer. MiXCR, applied by TCRdb to the 5' RACE reads, yields one record per CDR3 protein. The sample carries approximately 92,000 distinct CDR3 sequences, 9.5% to 15% recorded once. Described time point: sample taken at primary tumor resection. Sequencing used PBMCs, obtained at surgery. The receptors originated from a male donor with early-stage non-small cell lung cancer.

This clonotype occurred a few times. CDR3 nucleotides: TGTGCCATCAGGTCCGGGACTATCCAAGAGACCCAGTACTTC. This sequence encodes CAIRSGTIQETQYF. The chain combines TRBV10-3 with TRBJ2-5; 7 nucleotides line up with TRBD2. V gave up 6 bases and J gave up 1 base; unmatched junction bases: 5. Germline CDR1 reads ENHRY; CDR2 reads SYGVKD. This CDR3 spans 14 amino acids.

This clonotype was observed a few times. The V and J genes are TRBV12-3 or TRBV12-4 and TRBJ2-2; D may be TRBD2 (5 bases). This CDR3 region has 15 residues. The V gene lost 1 base and the J gene lost 2 bases, with 8 bases spanning the gap. The CDR3 loop is CASSLVTSNTGELFF. The DNA of the CDR3 is TGTGCCAGCAGTTTAGTTACTAGTAACACCGGGGAGCTGTTTTTT.

This chain connects TRBV28 to TRBJ2-7; 8 bases fit TRBD1. This CDR3 contains 15 residues. Germline-derived CDR1 and CDR2 are MDHEN and SYDVKM. The J segment lost 5 bases and the V segment lost 2 bases, leaving 8 bases of the junction unmatched. Written as DNA, the CDR3 is TGTGCCAGCAGTTTACCGGGCAGGGGGCTTAACGAGCAGTACTTC. Its translation is CASSLPGRGLNEQYF. The variable domain in full, completed from reference TRBV28 and TRBJ2-7, reads DVKVTQSSRYLVKRTGEKVFLECVQDMDHENMFWYRQDPGLGLRLIYFSYDVKMKEKGDIPEGYSVSREKKERFSLILESASTNQTSMYLCASSLPGRGLNEQYFGPGTRLTVT.

This clonotype turned up a few times. The J gene is TRBJ2-3, the V gene TRBV5-1, with D possibly matching TRBD2 (5 bases). The germline V gene has CDR1 SGHRS and CDR2 YFSETQ. The CDR3 runs 16 residues. V was cut by 2 bases and J by 0 bases, with 13 bases left in between. The chain's CDR3 is CASSFRTGISTDTQYF. The CDR3 DNA is TGCGCCAGCAGCTTCAGAACGGGAATAAGCACAGATACGCAGTATTTT.

The CDR3 DNA reads TGTGCCAGTAGAGGGAGCGGGACAGGGAGAAGCAATCAGCCCCAGCATTTT. It translates to CASRGSGTGRSNQPQHF. The V gene is TRBV19, the J gene TRBJ1-5; TRBD1 matches 9 bases. Germline trimming cut 6 bases from V and 1 base from J; bases unmatched to any gene: 10. Per germline, CDR1 LNHDA and CDR2 SQIVND (reference sequence). The CDR3 runs to 17 residues.

This CDR3 reads CASSLVYSQAEKLFF. CDR3 DNA: TGTGCCAGCAGCTTAGTATACAGCCAAGCGGAAAAACTGTTTTTT. The chain joins TRBV7-2 to TRBJ1-4; D unresolved. The V end lost 1 base, the J end lost 8 bases, and 14 bases lay between the germline ends. The CDR3 has 15 amino acids. Germline V gene lookup returns CDR1 SGHTA and CDR2 FQGNSA.

The rearrangement links TRBV3-1 to TRBJ2-7; tentative D call: TRBD2 (7 bases). This CDR3 has 15 residues. Trimming removed 7 bases at V and 4 bases at J, with 20 bases between. CDR1 is LGHDT, CDR2 YNNKEL, per germline (reference sequence). In DNA, the CDR3 is TGTGCCAGCACTCTGGCGGGGGCACAGGATTACGAGCAGTACTTC. Encoded protein: CASTLAGAQDYEQYF.

The chain uses TRBV10-3 and TRBJ2-6; no definite D call. The CDR3 sequence is 17 residues long. Trimming removed 3 bases from V and 0 bases from J, with 12 bases in between. Germline values: CDR1 ENHRY, CDR2 SYGVKD. In DNA, the CDR3 is TGTGCCATCAGTGAAACAGTCGGATCCTCTGGGGCCAACGTCCTGACTTTC. This encodes CAISETVGSSGANVLTF.

The sample holds many counts of this clonotype. The CDR3 DNA is TGTGCCAGCAGTTTATTACTATCCCCCAACAATGAGCAGTTCTTC. This translates into CASSLLLSPNNEQFF. V gene TRBV12-3 or TRBV12-4 combines with J gene TRBJ2-1; D not certain. There are 15 residues in the CDR3. The V gene lost 2 bases and the J gene lost 5 bases, with 13 bases spanning the gap.

This clonotype was counted many times. The J gene is TRBJ1-5, the V gene TRBV10-3; perhaps TRBD1 as D (5 bases). The germline V gene has CDR1 ENHRY and CDR2 SYGVKD. This CDR3 has 15 residues. V was pared by 7 bases and J by 6 bases, with 19 bases between. The CDR3 region has the DNA TGTGCCATCATGATACCTCCTGGTGGGGGTCAGCCCCAGCATTTT. It codes for CAIMIPPGGGQPQHF.

The V call is TRBV28, the J call TRBJ2-1; 12 bases are a match to TRBD2. This CDR3 region has 16 residues. The germline V gene encodes CDR1 MDHEN and CDR2 SYDVKM. V dropped 10 bases and J dropped 2; count of bases not matched to a gene: 9. Written as DNA, the CDR3 is TGTGCCACCGGGACTTCTAGCGGGGGGGCCTACAATGAGCAGTTCTTC. Translated, it gives CATGTSSGGAYNEQFF.

This clonotype was found a few times. This chain joins TRBV28 and TRBJ2-1, with TRBD2 identical over 9 bases. Germline V gene lookup returns CDR1 MDHEN and CDR2 SYDVKM. The CDR3 spans 16 residues. J gave up 7 bases and V 5 bases, and 12 bases lay outside the gene matches. The CDR3 DNA sequence: TGTGCCAGCAGTCTCTTAGCGGGAGAAAGGTGGAATGAGCAGTTCTTC. It is translated as CASSLLAGERWNEQFF. The complete variable domain, with remaining parts taken from reference TRBV28 and TRBJ2-1, reads DVKVTQSSRYLVKRTGEKVFLECVQDMDHENMFWYRQDPGLGLRLIYFSYDVKMKEKGDIPEGYSVSREKKERFSLILESASTNQTSMYLCASSLLAGERWNEQFFGPGTRLTVL.

This clonotype was detected a few times. The chain recombines TRBV2 with TRBJ2-3; TRBD1 aligns across 8 bases. V trimming: 10 bases; J trimming: 1 base; junction bases outside the gene matches: 7. The CDR3 length is 14 residues. Germline V lookup: CDR1 SNHLY, CDR2 FYNNEI. The DNA of the CDR3 is TGTGCCACCTTGACAGGGGATGGCACAGATACGCAGTATTTT. As protein: CATLTGDGTDTQYF.

This clonotype has more than one count but fewer than ten. V usage is TRBV29-1 and J usage is TRBJ2-3; the match to TRBD2 covers 10 bases. This CDR3 contains 14 residues. In germline, CDR1 is SQVTM, CDR2 ANQGSEA. Trimming took 7 bases from V and 4 from J; bases not matched to a gene: 8. CDR3 sequence (DNA): TGCAGCGGCATAAGCGGGAGGGCCTCAGATACGCAGTATTTT. Translation gives CSGISGRASDTQYF.

This clonotype was observed at least ten times. The chain recombines TRBV9 with TRBJ2-3; 7 nucleotides align to TRBD2. V dropped 4 bases and J dropped 3; count of bases not matched to a gene: 5. The CDR3 totals 14 residues. In germline, CDR1 is SGDLS, CDR2 YYNGEE. CDR3 sequence reads: CASSSTSRTDTQYF. CDR3 nucleotides: TGTGCCAGCAGCTCGACTAGCCGGACAGATACGCAGTATTTT.

This clonotype was observed a few times. The chain uses TRBV4-1 and TRBJ1-2; no definite D call. Trimming cost V 2 bases and J 5 bases, with 12 bases left between them. CDR3 length: 14 residues. CDR1 is MGHRA and CDR2 is YSYEKL in the germline V gene. CDR3 residues: CASSQQLTGYGYTF. The CDR3 nucleotides are TGCGCCAGCAGCCAACAACTAACTGGTTATGGCTACACCTTC.

This clonotype occurred a few times. The chain links TRBV10-3 to TRBJ2-2; D perhaps matches TRBD2 (5 bases). Germline-derived CDR1 and CDR2 are ENHRY and SYGVKD. The V and J ends lost 6 bases and 3 bases respectively, with 11 bases between them. The CDR3 consists of 14 residues. For the CDR3, the DNA is TGTGCCATCAGCCGGGGAACGGACACCGGGGAGCTGTTTTTT. Translating gives CAISRGTDTGELFF.

Many counts were recorded for this clonotype. V usage is TRBV12-3 or TRBV12-4 and J usage is TRBJ1-2; the match to TRBD1 covers 8 bases. The CDR3 is 14 residues long. J gave up 6 bases and V 6 bases, and 9 bases lay outside the gene matches. The CDR3 protein is CASSRHMTGDGYTF. In DNA, the CDR3 is TGTGCCAGCAGCCGCCACATGACAGGGGATGGCTACACCTTC.

This clonotype has only a few counts. The genes are TRBV4-3 and TRBJ2-5; 9 nucleotides match TRBD1. The CDR3 is 15 amino acids. Germline CDR1 reads LGHNA; CDR2 reads YSLEER. The J segment lost 5 bases and the V segment lost 3 bases, leaving 7 bases of the junction unmatched. The CDR3 spells CASSHRTGAGETQYF. The CDR3 DNA follows: TGCGCCAGCAGCCACAGGACAGGGGCGGGGGAGACCCAGTACTTC.

This clonotype has more than one count but fewer than ten. The chain links TRBV28 to TRBJ1-6; no definite D call. This CDR3 has 14 amino acids. Per germline, CDR1 MDHEN and CDR2 SYDVKM. V lost 6 bases and J 8 bases, leaving 14 bases between the germline ends. The CDR3 reads CASSEPDLDSPLHF. The CDR3 DNA is TGTGCCAGCAGCGAACCAGATTTGGATTCACCCCTCCACTTT.

This clonotype was seen more than once but under ten times. V usage is TRBV25-1 and J usage is TRBJ2-6, with a weak D call TRBD2 (5 bases). Deletions cut 3 bases from V and 1 base from J, with 10 bases between. The CDR3 runs 16 residues. CDR1 and CDR2 from the germline V gene are MGHDK and SYGVNS. CDR3 in DNA: TGTGCCAGCAGTGATATTGGAGGTTCTGGGGCCAACGTCCTGACTTTC. Protein product: CASSDIGGSGANVLTF.

The V gene is TRBV5-1, the J gene TRBJ1-1, with 7 bases lining up with TRBD1. The germline V gene has CDR1 SGHRS and CDR2 YFSETQ. The junction had 9 bases not matched to a gene; V was cut back by 5 bases and J by 5 bases. The CDR3 is 14 amino acids. In nucleotides, the CDR3 is TGCGCCAGCAGGCTTCAGACAGGGTGGACTGAAGCTTTCTTT. It specifies CASRLQTGWTEAFF.

This clonotype showed up just a few times. The V call is TRBV7-9, the J call TRBJ2-3, with unresolved D. CDR3 length equals 12 residues. The germline V gene has CDR1 SEHNR and CDR2 FQNEAQ (reference sequence). Between the trimmed V and J ends, which lost 3 bases and 3 bases, there was a span of 4 bases. The CDR3 DNA reads as TGTGCCAGCAGCTTTTGGACAGATACGCAGTATTTT. Its protein product is CASSFWTDTQYF.

Many counts were recorded for this clonotype. The chain carries TRBV13 and TRBJ1-2; D is uncertain. CDR1 PRHDT and CDR2 FYEKMQ come from the germline V gene (reference sequence). Trimming removed 0 bases at V and 5 bases at J, with 7 bases between. This CDR3 has 13 amino acids. The CDR3, as DNA: TGTGCCAGCAGCTTAGGTCAGAGTTATGGCTACACCTTC. Protein: CASSLGQSYGYTF.

The genes are TRBV12-3 or TRBV12-4 and TRBJ2-1; 8 nucleotides match TRBD2. V was clipped by 6 bases and J by 0 bases; unmatched bases: 16. The CDR3 runs 19 residues. The CDR3 loop is CASSPPPGSGGLSYNEQFF. CDR3 nucleotide sequence: TGTGCCAGCAGCCCCCCCCCGGGCAGCGGGGGACTCTCCTACAATGAGCAGTTCTTC.

The rearrangement links TRBV12-3 or TRBV12-4 to TRBJ1-1; D is ambiguous. V was clipped by 5 bases and J by 0 bases, with 7 bases between them. The CDR3 sequence is 13 residues long. CDR3 sequence (DNA): TGTGCCAGCAGTCTCCAGATGAACACTGAAGCTTTCTTT. It is translated as CASSLQMNTEAFF.

This clonotype was found many times. For the CDR3, the DNA is TGCGCCAGCAGCTGGATCGGGACAGGGTCCTACGAGCAGTACTTC. It yields the protein CASSWIGTGSYEQYF. The chain has TRBV5-1 and TRBJ2-7; 9 bases fit TRBD1. The V segment lost 3 bases and the J segment 1 base; nucleotides outside the gene matches: 5. The CDR3 is made up of 15 amino acids. Germline V gives CDR1 SGHRS, CDR2 YFSETQ. The full variable domain, with the rest looked up from reference TRBV5-1 and TRBJ2-7, is KAGVTQTPRYLIKTRGQQVTLSCSPISGHRSVSWYQQTPGQGLQFLFEYFSETQRNKGNFPGRFSGRQFSNSRSEMNVSTLELGDSALYLCASSWIGTGSYEQYFGPGTRLTVT.

This clonotype was observed many times. The chain is built from TRBV7-2 and TRBJ2-3; perhaps TRBD2 as D (5 bases). This CDR3 has 16 residues. The V and J ends lost 1 base and 2 bases respectively, with 13 bases between them. The germline gives CDR1 SGHTA, CDR2 FQGNSA. This CDR3 is CASSLGLTRFTDTQYF. CDR3 coding DNA: TGTGCCAGCAGCTTAGGGCTAACTAGATTCACAGATACGCAGTATTTT.